This entry lists 8 T cell receptor beta chains sequenced from one sample in a study of radiation and T cells in renal cell carcinoma. Measured with immunoSEQ multiplex PCR; TCRdb has only the in-frame clones, and not every one. The sample gives 150,000 to 200,000 clones, approximately 90% of which show up once; approximately 10% is in the top ten. The time point here: blood 4 weeks post-SBRT, at nephrectomy. Treatment described: 15 Gy SBRT to primary tumor, nephrectomy 4 weeks later. The sequencing here drew on blood, taken from a patient whose treatment included radiotherapy and nephrectomy. The receptors stem from a woman aged 45 to 65 with renal cell carcinoma.

The rearrangement links TRBV7-9 to TRBJ1-2; D possibly corresponds to TRBD1 (6 bases). CDR3 length equals 16 residues. Trimming took off 0 bases at V and 4 bases at J, with 15 bases between the two ends. Germline CDR1 is SEHNR and CDR2 is FQNEAQ (reference sequence). The CDR3 here is CASSLAQGKESYGYTF. CDR3 in DNA: TGTGCCAGCAGCTTAGCGCAGGGGAAGGAATCCTATGGCTACACCTTC.

The V call is TRBV19, the J call TRBJ2-1, with D uncertain. The CDR3 consists of 14 residues. V gave up 4 bases and J gave up 9 bases, with 16 bases separating them. Germline CDR1 reads LNHDA; CDR2 reads SQIVND (reference sequence). DNA for the CDR3: TGTGCCAGTAGTAACCCGTATGGGTCTGGTGAGCAGTTCTTC. Its translation is CASSNPYGSGEQFF.

The rearrangement uses TRBV2 and TRBJ2-1; TRBD1 matches 8 bases. Germline lookup yields CDR1 SNHLY and CDR2 FYNNEI. This CDR3 spans 15 amino acids. V lost 7 bases to trimming and J lost 4 bases; unmatched junction nucleotides: 9. CDR3 region: CASNTFGTGYNEQFF. In DNA form, the CDR3 reads TGTGCCAGCAATACTTTTGGGACAGGTTACAATGAGCAGTTCTTC.

The rearrangement uses TRBV5-1 and TRBJ1-1, with D possibly matching TRBD1 (5 bases). Germline CDR1 reads SGHRS; CDR2 reads YFSETQ. The CDR3 runs 18 residues. With 3 bases removed from V and 0 bases from J, the gap between germline ends came to 21 bases. The chain's CDR3 is CASSWTTVNAILNTEAFF. The CDR3 DNA reads as TGCGCCAGCAGCTGGACGACAGTGAACGCAATCCTGAACACTGAAGCTTTCTTT.

The chain is built from TRBV5-1 and TRBJ2-7; D is ambiguous. Trimming took 1 base from V and 4 from J, leaving 18 bases between them. The CDR3 spans 16 residues. The V gene's germline CDR1 is SGHRS and CDR2 YFSETQ. CDR3 protein: CASSLNVDKDVYEQYF. CDR3 sequence (DNA): TGCGCCAGCAGCTTGAACGTGGATAAAGACGTGTACGAGCAGTACTTC.

V usage is TRBV6-6 and J usage is TRBJ2-7, with D possibly being TRBD1 (7 bases). Germline CDR1 reads MNHNY; CDR2 reads SVGAGI (reference sequence). The CDR3 runs to 14 residues. The ends were cut back, 7 bases at V and 2 bases at J, with 15 bases in the middle. The CDR3 sequence: CASIAGQSAYEQYF. For the CDR3, the DNA is TGTGCCAGCATTGCGGGACAGTCCGCCTACGAGCAGTACTTC.

The chain carries TRBV5-1 and TRBJ2-3; D unresolved. CDR1 and CDR2 (germline): SGHRS, YFSETQ. The CDR3 totals 14 residues. Trimming pared 2 bases from V and 0 bases from J, leaving 7 bases between. The CDR3 bases are TGCGCCAGCAGCTTATATGAAAGCACAGATACGCAGTATTTT. This gives the protein CASSLYESTDTQYF.

The chain carries TRBV15 and TRBJ1-2; 9 nucleotides align to TRBD1. From germline, CDR1 is LNHNV and CDR2 YYDKDF (reference sequence). The ends lost 5 bases at V and 3 bases at J; junction bases unmatched: 10. This CDR3 is 16 amino acids long. The CDR3 reads CATSGPPGQGDYGYTF. The CDR3 DNA is TGTGCCACCAGCGGGCCCCCGGGACAGGGCGACTATGGCTACACCTTC.